Shown below are 16 T cell receptor beta chains from a single sample sequenced in a study of blood T cells in healthy people across ages. A second PCR, run for roughly 7 to 11 cycles, used a sample-barcoded 5' primer plus a J-beta primer mix. TCRdb re-derived calls from the 5' RACE reads in MiXCR, one entry per CDR3 protein. The sample lists 600,000 to 850,000 distinct CDR3 sequences; around 25% were seen once. This sample also appeared in a second study, on T cells of mothers and their children.

Material for sequencing was blood. These receptors all come from a boy aged 5 to 17 in good health.

This clonotype has a handful of counts. J is TRBJ2-7 and V is TRBV5-5; no clear D. The CDR3 has 13 amino acids. V was pared by 4 bases and J by 1 base, with 9 bases between. Germline V gives CDR1 SGHKS, CDR2 YYEKEE (reference sequence). Written as DNA, the CDR3 is TGTGCCAGCAGCCACGGTAGGTCCTACGAGCAGTACTTC. It is translated as CASSHGRSYEQYF.

The rearrangement links TRBV4-3 to TRBJ1-4, with D unclear. Germline-derived CDR1 and CDR2 are LGHNA and YSLEER. V was cut by 0 bases and J by 8 bases, with 13 bases left in between. This CDR3 contains 15 residues. The CDR3 reads CASSQDELGEEKLFF. Here the CDR3 DNA reads TGCGCCAGCAGCCAAGATGAGCTCGGGGAGGAAAAACTGTTTTTT.

The chain has TRBV2 and TRBJ2-7; D may be TRBD1 or TRBD2 (5 bases each). Germline CDR1 is SNHLY and CDR2 is FYNNEI. CDR3 length equals 15 residues. The ends were cut back, 2 bases at V and 6 bases at J, with 17 bases in the middle. For the CDR3, the DNA is TGTGCCAGCAGTGAATATGGGGGTCATGGTTCCGAGCAGTACTTC. Encoded protein: CASSEYGGHGSEQYF.

This clonotype was counted between two and nine times. At one end, the junction sequence differs from germline, possibly due to a read error. This sequence joins TRBV6-5 and TRBJ2-7, with 7 bases aligning to TRBD1. The germline gives CDR1 MNHEY, CDR2 SVGAGI. CDR3 length equals 14 residues. CDR3 in amino acids: CACSPAGTAYEQYF. CDR3 DNA: TGTGCCTGCAGCCCTGCCGGGACAGCCTACGAGCAGTACTTC.

The V gene is TRBV7-2, the J gene TRBJ2-5; TRBD2 aligns across 15 bases. With V trimmed by 5 bases and J by 1 base, 2 bases remained unmatched. CDR1 SGHTA and CDR2 FQGNSA come from the germline V gene. The CDR3 spans 16 residues. DNA of the CDR3: TGTGCCAGCAGCCGGACTAGCGGGGGGGCCCAAGAGACCCAGTACTTC. Residues: CASSRTSGGAQETQYF.

The chain uses TRBV19 and TRBJ2-1, with 10 bases lining up with TRBD2. CDR1 is LNHDA and CDR2 is SQIVND in the germline V gene (reference sequence). Trimming took 2 bases from V and 8 from J; bases not matched to a gene: 6. The CDR3 spans 15 residues. Written as DNA, the CDR3 is TGTGCCAGTAGTATACTACTAGCGGGGCTGTATGAGCAGTTCTTC. Its protein is CASSILLAGLYEQFF.

The chain carries TRBV5-4 and TRBJ2-3, with TRBD2 matching over 11 bases. Unmatched junction bases numbered 7, after V lost 5 bases and J lost 2 bases. The CDR3 loop spans 16 amino acids. Germline CDR1 is SGHNT and CDR2 is YYREEE (reference sequence). Written as DNA, the CDR3 is TGTGCCAGCAGTCGGCCTAGCGGGAGGTTCACAGATACGCAGTATTTT. Protein product: CASSRPSGRFTDTQYF. Full variable domain (remainder filled in from reference TRBV5-4 and TRBJ2-3): ETGVTQSPTHLIKTRGQQVTLRCSSQSGHNTVSWYQQALGQGPQFIFQYYREEENGRGNFPPRFSGLQFPNYSSELNVNALELDDSALYLCASSRPSGRFTDTQYFGPGTRLTVL.

The chain links TRBV28 to TRBJ1-1; TRBD1 matches 9 bases. Germline CDR1 MDHEN, CDR2 SYDVKM. This CDR3 region has 13 residues. The J segment lost 4 bases and the V segment lost 7 bases, leaving 4 bases of the junction unmatched. CDR3 sequence: CASTLTGGTEAFF. The DNA of the CDR3 is TGTGCCAGCACCCTGACAGGGGGCACTGAAGCTTTCTTT.

J is TRBJ1-2 and V is TRBV10-3, with D hard to call. The CDR3 is 12 amino acids. Germline V gene lookup returns CDR1 ENHRY and CDR2 SYGVKD. Trimming pared 4 bases from V and 5 bases from J, leaving 8 bases between. CDR3 coding DNA: TGTGCCATCAGTGTGGAGGAGTATGGCTACACCTTC. Residues: CAISVEEYGYTF.

J is TRBJ2-1 and V is TRBV9; D may correspond to TRBD1 or TRBD2 (5 bases each). The DNA end is more similar to TRBJ2-7, so the J call may be wrong. Germline CDR1 reads SGDLS; CDR2 reads YYNGEE. This CDR3 has 14 residues. The CDR3 reads CASSARGRAYEQYF. DNA for the CDR3: TGTGCCAGCAGCGCCCGGGGACGGGCCTACGAGCAGTACTTC.

This clonotype was detected a few times. The chain couples TRBV12-3 or TRBV12-4 to TRBJ1-1; D unresolved. V was cut by 6 bases and J by 0 bases, with 14 bases left in between. This CDR3 has 15 amino acids. CDR3: CASRSSGSLNTEAFF. The CDR3 DNA reads TGTGCCAGCAGATCCTCTGGCAGTTTGAACACTGAAGCTTTCTTT.

Worth noting for this clonotype: One end of the junction is discordant with germline, which a read error may explain. This chain connects TRBV7-7 to TRBJ2-1; 7 nucleotides align to TRBD2. From germline, CDR1 is SSHAT and CDR2 FNYEAQ (reference sequence). The CDR3 is 15 amino acids. The CDR3 loop is CASSLGPPGGNEQFF. The CDR3 nucleotides are TGTGCTAGCAGCTTAGGTCCCCCCGGGGGGAATGAGCAGTTCTTC. Drawing the rest from reference TRBV7-7 and TRBJ2-1, the complete variable domain is GAGVSQSPRYKVTKRGQDVTLRCDPISSHATLYWYQQALGQGPEFLTYFNYEAQPDKSGLPSDRFSAERPEGSISTLTIQRTEQRDSAMYRCASSLGPPGGNEQFFGPGTRLTVL.

This clonotype appeared a few times. The chain combines TRBV2 with TRBJ2-6; 7 nucleotides agree with TRBD1. Germline V gene lookup returns CDR1 SNHLY and CDR2 FYNNEI. The CDR3 spans 18 residues. V shed 5 bases, J shed 0 bases, and the junction held 10 bases outside the gene matches. CDR3 sequence: CASSPLGTADSGANVLTF. CDR3 DNA sequence: TGTGCCAGCAGTCCCCTGGGGACAGCGGACTCTGGGGCCAACGTCCTGACTTTC.

The rearrangement uses TRBV27 and TRBJ2-5; TRBD2 is a possible D gene (6 bases). The J call may be wrong; the DNA end is better matched by TRBJ2-1. This CDR3 comprises 12 residues. Germline V lookup: CDR1 MNHEY, CDR2 SMNVEV (reference sequence). CDR3 loop: CASKGLSLEQFF. The CDR3 nucleotides read TGTGCCAGCAAGGGACTCTCTCTGGAGCAGTTCTTC.

The chain has TRBV4-2 and TRBJ1-4, with D uncertain. Germline values: CDR1 LGHNA, CDR2 YNFKEQ. The CDR3 is made up of 11 amino acids. V was pared by 0 bases and J by 14 bases, with 7 bases between. The CDR3 DNA sequence: TGTGCCAGCAGCCAAGACGGCAACCTGTTTTTT. As protein: CASSQDGNLFF.

The rearrangement uses TRBV10-1 and TRBJ2-3; 8 positions agree with TRBD1. Germline loops: CDR1 WNHNN, CDR2 SYGVQD (reference sequence). The trim removed 4 bases at V and 1 base at J, leaving 7 bases unmatched. The CDR3 spans 16 residues. CDR3 protein: CASSADRGSGTDTQYF. The DNA of the CDR3 is TGCGCCAGCAGTGCCGACAGGGGATCGGGCACAGATACGCAGTATTTT.